This T cell receptor beta chain was obtained from a study of metastatic and nonmetastatic thyroid tumors. Overall study: Samples came from malignant and benign thyroid patients, and repertoires were compared across blood and tumor or nodule tissue.

TCRdb re-clonotyped the PCR reads through MiXCR. This table has under 5,000 clones, around 20% appearing once. Among the patients, none had received any treatment before thyroid surgery. V was trimmed by 1 base and J by 3 bases, leaving 10 bases between them. The CDR3 is made up of 14 amino acids. Germline CDR1 and CDR2: DFQATT and SNEGSKA (reference sequence). Input material: tumor tissue. This sequence was found in a male donor with papillary thyroid cancer or a benign thyroid nodule (not recorded which). Some clones in this sample may be carry-over from other donors' samples. The chain carries TRBV20-1 and TRBJ2-1, with D perhaps matching TRBD1 or TRBD2 (5 bases each). The CDR3 sequence is CSARGDLDYNEQFF. As DNA, the CDR3 is TGCAGTGCTAGAGGGGACCTGGACTACAATGAGCAGTTCTTC.